This TCR beta chain stems from a study of T cell responses to AZD1222 COVID-19 vaccine listed by TCRdb under 2021. A note on the overall study: AZD1222 recipients with second doses at about 4 weeks or about 12 weeks were pooled, because spike-specific TCR depth and breadth did not differ between schedules. TCR sequencing covered 230 to 250 trial participants: 200 to 210 given two doses of AZD1222 and around 26 given two doses of MenACWY control vaccine. Trial participants were enrolled by age into 18-55, 56-69 and 70-plus year subgroups, with roughly 160, 29 and 62 TCR-sequenced participants respectively.

The CDR3 regions of human TCRbeta chains were subjected to immunosequencing. The original pipeline was this. Repertoire TCRs were checked for matches against a reference library of SARS-CoV-2-specific TCRs that had been generated using the MIRA antigen-specificity platform. Breadth was defined as the fraction of unique TCRs that were SARS-CoV-2-associated, and depth was defined as the fraction of total T cells that were SARS-CoV-2-associated. Using the MIRA data, every spike-specific TCR was mapped to the spike region that the TCR reacted to and assigned to either a CD4 or a CD8 class. Log10-transformed breadth and depth values were compared by one-way ANOVA with Sidak's multiple comparisons tests. The table comes from immuneACCESS by way of TCRdb, which keeps in-frame sequences with V and J called. Part of the clones is missing from these tables; in studies checked, under half for an unresolved V gene and the rest for unknown reasons. V and J calls and clone size are given by that table; D and trimming were obtained from the DNA. Here the sample has about 76,000 clones; around nine tenths occur a single time. The ten largest clones add up to 11% of the sample.

What the work shows at the level of the full study, not this receptor alone: The 56-69-year group was small, and its depth increase did not reach significance, likely because of low power. After two AZD1222 doses, both the breadth and the depth of spike-specific TCRs were significantly higher than at day 0 and than in MenACWY recipients. Reportedly, close to half of the unique spike-specific TCRs recognized epitopes lying outside the regions that are mutated in the B.1.351 and B.1.1.7 variants. Conclusions about previously exposed vaccinees were limited because only six AZD1222 recipients were SARS-CoV-2 seropositive at baseline. Vaccine-associated CD4 TCRs spanned the whole spike protein, with dominant responses in regions 160-218 and 743-854. Participants were mostly white British, with more females than males. The authors suggested clonal diversity may have been underestimated. Because no samples from the day 14 peak response were available, repertoires could be characterized only after the peak T cell response.

From V the trimming removes 2 bases and from J it removes 3 bases, while the gene matches leave 3 bases of the junction unaccounted for. CDR3 length: 14 amino acids, cysteine to phenylalanine. Only CDR3 DNA remains: 42 bases, in frame from the first base. The CDR1 and CDR2 encoded by the germline V gene are SGDLS and YYNGEE. As regards this clone: Its antigen is unknown. Per-nucleotide qualities are absent, and no much larger clonotype sits a single base away.

The sample's time point label is to be understood as: baseline before first vaccination. Samples from vaccinated people were obtained from the UK trials COV001 and COV002, which included a single-blind randomized controlled phase 2/3 trial of AZD1222 (ChAdOx1 nCoV-19) in healthy adults. For TCRbeta chain sequencing, PBMC samples were collected from trial participants at day 0 and at day 28 after the second dose. This specimen consisted of peripheral blood, obtained on day 0 of AZD1222 vaccination. This TCR came from an adult in good health. This chain is built from TRBV9 and TRBJ1-1, and 8 junctional nucleotides match TRBD1. The base sequence is TGTGCCAGCAGCGTGGGACAGGAGTACACTGAAGCTTTCTTT. Translation gives CASSVGQEYTEAFF.